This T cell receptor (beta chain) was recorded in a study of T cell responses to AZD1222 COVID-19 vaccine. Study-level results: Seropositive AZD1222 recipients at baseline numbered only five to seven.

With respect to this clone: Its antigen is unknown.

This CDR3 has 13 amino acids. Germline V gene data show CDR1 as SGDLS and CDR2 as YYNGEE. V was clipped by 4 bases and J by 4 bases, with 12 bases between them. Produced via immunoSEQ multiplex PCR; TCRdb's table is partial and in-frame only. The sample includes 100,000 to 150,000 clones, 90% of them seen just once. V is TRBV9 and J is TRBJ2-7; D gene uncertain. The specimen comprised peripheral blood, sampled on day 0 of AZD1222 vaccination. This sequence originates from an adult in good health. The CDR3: CASSLLTGYEQYF. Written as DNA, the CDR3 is TGTGCCAGCAGCCTACTGACTGGATACGAGCAGTACTTC.